This T cell receptor (beta chain) was sequenced during a study of regulatory T cells in long-lasting Graves disease. For this clonotype: With a much larger clone just one base away, this may be a read error.

Time point specified: newly diagnosed GD, antithyroid drugs for less than 3 months. PBMC RNA served as the TCR library source. Per the germline V gene, CDR1 is MNHEY and CDR2 is SVGAGI. The CDR3 contains 14 residues. The V end lost 1 base, the J end lost 7 bases, and 11 bases lay between the germline ends. Building the TCR beta libraries relied on iRepertoire HTBI primers, and CDR3 regions underwent Arm-PCR. TCRdb re-called the multiplex PCR reads through MiXCR, storing one row per CDR3 protein. The table records 360,000 or so distinct CDR3 sequences, roughly 10% of them present only once. These data were also reused for a study on T cells in Graves' hyperthyroidism and ophthalmopathy.

The sample consisted of peripheral blood mononuclear cells (PBMCs), taken at new diagnosis, from a patient treated with antithyroid drugs. The source of this sequence is a young woman with Graves disease. This sequence joins TRBV6-5 and TRBJ1-5; no firm D call. This CDR3 is CASSYLGSVQPQHF. The CDR3 nucleotides read TGTGCCAGCAGTTACTTAGGGTCCGTGCAGCCCCAGCATTTT.